This TCR beta chain is from a study of technical replicates of blood from several donors. CDR1 and CDR2 (germline): LGHNA, YSLEER. V shed 4 bases and J 3 bases; nucleotides not matched to a gene: 7. The CDR3 is 17 amino acids. TCRdb's table, derived via immunoSEQ multiplex PCR, lists solely in-frame clones and lacks some. The sample consists of over 55,000 clones, 75% to 95% of them appearing once. The specimen was PBMCs. The receptor was isolated from a human donor in good health. Some clones in this sample may be carry-over from other donors' samples. This chain connects TRBV4-3 to TRBJ2-3; 13 bases align to TRBD2. The CDR3 sequence is CASSRTSGSGKTDTQYF. The CDR3 nucleotides are TGCGCCAGCAGCCGGACTAGCGGGAGTGGTAAAACAGATACGCAGTATTTT.